These 21 T cell receptor beta chains were all obtained from the same sample, sequenced in a study of blood T cell repertoires in COVID-19. Produced via immunoSEQ multiplex PCR; TCRdb's table is partial and in-frame only. The sample lists 250,000 or so clones, approximately 85% occurring once. Sample: PBMCs or T cells enriched from blood (not recorded which). The origin of the receptors is a woman aged 45-65 years who had been exposed to COVID-19.

This clone came up once. The chain recombines TRBV3-1 (or the pseudogene TRBV3-2) with TRBJ2-3; D gene ambiguous. Germline V gene lookup returns CDR1 LGHDT and CDR2 YNNKEL (reference sequence). The CDR3 contains 14 residues. Trimming removed 0 bases from V and 0 bases from J, with 4 bases in between. CDR3 in amino acids: CASSQETSTDTQYF. The CDR3 DNA follows: TGTGCCAGCAGCCAAGAGACTAGCACAGATACGCAGTATTTT.

The chain has TRBV5-6 and TRBJ2-7; 7 bases fit TRBD1. Germline trimming cut 3 bases from V and 4 bases from J; bases unmatched to any gene: 4. The germline V gene encodes CDR1 SGHDT and CDR2 YYEEEE. The CDR3 has 13 amino acids. CDR3 in DNA: TGTGCCAGCAGCTCTGGGACAGCTTACGAGCAGTACTTC. This sequence encodes CASSSGTAYEQYF.

This chain joins TRBV7-9 and TRBJ1-1, with D possibly being TRBD1 (6 bases). This CDR3 comprises 15 residues. Deletions cut 5 bases from V and 0 bases from J, with 13 bases between. CDR1 is SEHNR, CDR2 FQNEAQ, per germline (reference sequence). The CDR3: CASSQLTGLNTEAFF. CDR3 bases: TGTGCCAGCAGCCAATTGACAGGATTGAACACTGAAGCTTTCTTT.

This rearrangement joins TRBV12-3 or TRBV12-4 to TRBJ1-2; no firm D call. Trimming removed 1 base from V and 8 bases from J, with 11 bases in between. The length of the CDR3 is 13 residues. The CDR3 DNA follows: TGTGCCAGCAGTTTAGTAAGGGAGGGAGGCTACACCTTC. It yields the protein CASSLVREGGYTF.

This chain joins TRBV9 and TRBJ1-1; a possible D gene is TRBD1 (6 bases). This CDR3 region has 15 residues. V dropped 0 bases and J dropped 2 bases, with 11 bases sitting between them. Germline CDR1 is SGDLS and CDR2 is YYNGEE. Here the CDR3 DNA reads TGTGCCAGCAGCGTAGGGGCAGGGGTCAACACTGAAGCTTTCTTT. Protein product: CASSVGAGVNTEAFF.

The chain links TRBV6-1 to TRBJ2-2; no clear D gene. Germline V gives CDR1 MNHNS, CDR2 SASEGT. This CDR3 comprises 13 residues. Trimming cost V 2 bases and J 4 bases, with 5 bases left between them. This chain's CDR3 is CASSEQSTGELFF. The CDR3 DNA sequence: TGTGCCAGCAGTGAACAGTCCACCGGGGAGCTGTTTTTT.

In this sample, this clone turned up once. This CDR3 reads CASIWTLKGGKLFF. The CDR3 DNA sequence: TGTGCCAGCATTTGGACCCTAAAGGGAGGAAAACTGTTTTTT. The genes are TRBV6-5 and TRBJ1-4; the D is unclear. The germline gives CDR1 MNHEY, CDR2 SVGAGI. The CDR3 has 14 residues. V was clipped by 7 bases and J by 10 bases, with 19 bases between them.

The genes are TRBV27 and TRBJ1-6, with D tentatively TRBD1 (6 bases). Trimming shortened V by 8 bases and J by 7 bases, and 12 bases separated the two germline ends. This CDR3 comprises 13 residues. CDR1 and CDR2 (germline): MNHEY, SMNVEV (reference sequence). CDR3 coding DNA: TGTGCCAGCTGCCTACAGGGAAATTCACCCCTCCACTTT. Translated: CASCLQGNSPLHF.

The chain is built from TRBV28 and TRBJ1-2, with TRBD1 as a possible D gene (6 bases). This CDR3 region has 15 residues. Germline CDR1 MDHEN, CDR2 SYDVKM. Trimming shortened V by 5 bases and J by 0 bases, and 13 bases separated the two germline ends. CDR3 sequence reads: CASSTGTFSNYGYTF. In nucleotides, the CDR3 is TGTGCCAGCAGTACCGGGACATTTTCTAACTATGGCTACACCTTC.

The chain employs TRBV15 and TRBJ2-3, with 9 bases that match TRBD1. V was clipped by 3 bases and J by 1 base; unmatched bases: 2. Germline V gene sequence: CDR1 LNHNV, CDR2 YYDKDF (reference sequence). This CDR3 region has 15 residues. CDR3 loop: CATSSRDRGTDTQYF. The CDR3 nucleotides are TGTGCCACCAGCAGCCGGGACAGGGGCACAGATACGCAGTATTTT.

The CDR3 DNA reads TGTGCCAGCAGTCCAGTTGCGGGGGATACGCAGTATTTT. It yields the protein CASSPVAGDTQYF. The chain employs TRBV28 and TRBJ2-3; D perhaps matches TRBD2 (6 bases). Trimming left V 5 bases short and J 6 bases short, with 12 bases between. The CDR3 is made up of 13 amino acids. Germline CDR1 MDHEN, CDR2 SYDVKM. Variable domain in full (rest from reference TRBV28 and TRBJ2-3): DVKVTQSSRYLVKRTGEKVFLECVQDMDHENMFWYRQDPGLGLRLIYFSYDVKMKEKGDIPEGYSVSREKKERFSLILESASTNQTSMYLCASSPVAGDTQYFGPGTRLTVL.

The V call is TRBV5-1, the J call TRBJ1-1; 10 bases agree with TRBD1. Germline-derived CDR1 and CDR2 are SGHRS and YFSETQ. V dropped 3 bases and J dropped 4; count of bases not matched to a gene: 6. This CDR3 region has 15 residues. The CDR3 coding sequence is TGCGCCAGCAGCTCCCGACAGGGGGCGGGCACTGAAGCTTTCTTT. Protein sequence: CASSSRQGAGTEAFF.

This clone is a singleton in its sample. The chain joins TRBV18 to TRBJ1-1; 8 bases are shared with TRBD1. CDR3 length equals 11 residues. V gave up 5 bases and J gave up 11 bases; unmatched junction bases: 4. Germline CDR1 and CDR2: KGHSH and LQKENI. CDR3 in amino acids: CASSTDRAAFF. Here the CDR3 DNA reads TGTGCCAGCTCAACGGACAGGGCTGCTTTCTTT. Variable domain in full (rest from reference TRBV18 and TRBJ1-1): NAGVMQNPRHLVRRRGQEARLRCSPMKGHSHVYWYRQLPEEGLKFMVYLQKENIIDESGMPKERFSAEFPKEGPSILRIQQVVRGDSAAYFCASSTDRAAFFGQGTRLTVV.

The chain recombines TRBV27 with TRBJ2-7; 9 bases line up with TRBD1. V lost 6 bases to trimming and J lost 4 bases; unmatched junction nucleotides: 4. The CDR3 runs 13 residues. In germline, CDR1 is MNHEY, CDR2 SMNVEV (reference sequence). CDR3 bases: TGTGCCAGCAGACAGGGGGCGGCTTACGAGCAGTACTTC. This sequence encodes CASRQGAAYEQYF.

This chain links TRBV30 with TRBJ2-7, with 9 bases aligning to TRBD1. V dropped 3 bases and J dropped 9; count of bases not matched to a gene: 9. Germline lookup yields CDR1 GTSNPN and CDR2 SVGIG (reference sequence). The CDR3 runs 13 residues. The CDR3 DNA reads as TGTGCCTGGAGCCGAGGGGGACAGGGCAGGCAGTACTTC. Its translation: CAWSRGGQGRQYF.

CDR3 residues: CASSQQSIYGYTF. The CDR3 nucleotides read TGTGCCAGCAGCCAACAGTCCATCTATGGCTACACCTTC. The J gene is TRBJ1-2, the V gene TRBV14; D gene uncertain. The CDR3 is 13 residues long. With 2 bases removed from V and 4 bases from J, the gap between germline ends came to 8 bases. The germline V gene encodes CDR1 SGHDN and CDR2 FVKESK.

V is TRBV2 and J is TRBJ2-1, with TRBD2 matching over 9 bases. The ends lost 5 bases at V and 8 bases at J; junction bases unmatched: 4. The CDR3 contains 13 residues. CDR1 and CDR2 (germline): SNHLY, FYNNEI. For the CDR3, the DNA is TGTGCCAGCAGTCCGACTAGCGGCGATGAGCAGTTCTTC. Translating gives CASSPTSGDEQFF.

This clone was found once. The chain joins TRBV29-1 to TRBJ1-2; D possibly corresponds to TRBD1 (6 bases). Per germline, CDR1 SQVTM and CDR2 ANQGSEA. The CDR3 has 13 amino acids. The V end was cut by 5 bases, the J end by 8 bases, with 18 bases between. In nucleotides, the CDR3 is TGCAGCGTTTCCCAGGGGCCGCGCTGGGGCTACACCTTC. Translating it yields CSVSQGPRWGYTF.

The rearrangement joins TRBV5-6 to TRBJ2-3, with D tentatively TRBD1 (5 bases). From germline, CDR1 is SGHDT and CDR2 YYEEEE. This CDR3 contains 14 residues. The germline V and J ends were trimmed by 0 bases and 12 bases, with 17 bases remaining between them. Written as DNA, the CDR3 is TGTGCCAGCAGCTTGGGGGGCCCGAGTATGGTTCAGTATTTT. This translates into CASSLGGPSMVQYF.

The chain recombines TRBV7-2 with TRBJ1-2; unclear D gene. Germline CDR1 SGHTA, CDR2 FQGNSA. Trimming pared 2 bases from V and 8 bases from J, leaving 6 bases between. This CDR3 is 11 amino acids long. This CDR3 reads CASSLSRGYTF. In DNA form, the CDR3 reads TGTGCCAGCAGCTTATCTAGAGGCTACACCTTC.

The gene calls are TRBV3-1 (or the pseudogene TRBV3-2) and TRBJ2-7; 8 bases agree with TRBD2. Trimming removed 4 bases from V and 4 bases from J; junction bases left unmatched: 9. CDR3 size: 15 residues. Germline V lookup: CDR1 LGHDT, CDR2 YNNKEL (reference sequence). The CDR3 loop reads CASSPRLAIPYEQYF. The CDR3 nucleotides read TGTGCCAGCAGCCCTCGACTAGCGATACCTTACGAGCAGTACTTC.